This T cell receptor (beta chain) was sequenced during a study of T cell clonotyping in hematopoietic cell transplantation. About the research overall: Pretransplant recipient samples were taken after cytoreduction.

Repertoires were generated with immunoSEQ multiplex PCR, while TCRdb's copy carries only in-frame clones and drops some. The data contain about 36,000 clones, 85% to 95% of them singletons. Overall study results and limits: Broader posttransplant TCR repertoire diversity was predicted by graft donor and pretransplant recipient Inverse Simpson Index values.

The CDR3 consists of 16 residues. The germline V and J ends were trimmed by 3 bases and 6 bases, with 24 bases remaining between them. Germline assignment: CDR1 GTSNPN and CDR2 SVGIG (reference sequence). Regarding time point: recipient sample about 28 days before transplant, after cytoreduction. Recipients were bled about 28 days pretransplant and at posttransplant days 30, 100, 180. Note on this clone: Its antigen remains unidentified.

This material consisted of peripheral blood mononuclear cells, taken before stem cell transplant. This clonotype was sampled from a man in his forties or fifties with chronic myeloid leukemia. Some clones in this sample may be carry-over from other donors' samples. The rearrangement uses TRBV30 and TRBJ2-7; a possible D gene is TRBD1 (6 bases). The CDR3 loop is CAWSGPRPDSPPEQYF. CDR3 coding DNA: TGTGCCTGGAGCGGACCCAGACCGGACAGCCCGCCCGAGCAGTACTTC.